The subject of this entry is one TCR beta chain. The entry originates in a study of blood T cell repertoires in COVID-19. This CDR3 comprises 14 residues. Looked up from germline, CDR1 is SGHKS and CDR2 is YYEKEE (reference sequence). V was cut by 2 bases and J by 6 bases, with 13 bases left in between. The assay was immunoSEQ multiplex PCR, and TCRdb's table has in-frame clones only and misses some. The table shows hundreds of thousands of clones, with 75% to 90% occurring only once. Sequenced: peripheral blood. The receptor was derived from a woman aged 25 to 39 with acute or convalescent COVID-19. V is TRBV5-5 and J is TRBJ2-3, with D possibly being TRBD2 (7 bases). The CDR3 spells CASSLRAGADTQYF. In DNA, the CDR3 is TGTGCCAGCAGCTTACGCGCGGGGGCTGATACGCAGTATTTT.